Below, 21 T cell receptor beta chains from the same sample are listed, as sequenced in a study of cytomegalovirus exposure and HLA in healthy donors. Assay: immunoSEQ multiplex PCR; the TCRdb copy retains only in-frame clones and omits some. The sample has 95,000 to 150,000 clones, 75% to 90% seen once. The sequenced sample was PBMCs. These receptors all come from a woman between 18 and 29 years old in good health and CMV-seronegative.

This chain connects TRBV10-2 to TRBJ2-7; 10 bases align to TRBD2. The CDR3 covers 13 residues. Germline CDR1 is WSHSY and CDR2 is SAAADI. The V and J ends lost 4 bases and 7 bases, in that order; junction bases with no gene match: 4. Here the CDR3 reads CASSGGSGGEQYF. DNA of the CDR3: TGCGCCAGCAGTGGTGGTAGCGGGGGGGAGCAGTACTTC.

This chain links TRBV30 with TRBJ2-2, with D possibly matching TRBD1 (6 bases). Germline CDR1 GTSNPN, CDR2 SVGIG (reference sequence). V lost 7 bases and J 0 bases, leaving 12 bases between the germline ends. The CDR3 is made up of 14 amino acids. CDR3 loop: CASPDSSNTGELFF. In nucleotides, the CDR3 is TGTGCCTCACCGGACAGCTCGAACACCGGGGAGCTGTTTTTT.

This clone appeared a single time. The V gene is TRBV29-1, the J gene TRBJ1-2; possibly TRBD1 for D (6 bases). CDR3 length: 11 amino acids. In germline, CDR1 is SQVTM, CDR2 ANQGSEA. Trimming left V 7 bases short and J 8 bases short, with 14 bases between. The CDR3 protein is CSDDRSGGYTF. The CDR3 DNA is TGCAGCGATGACAGGTCAGGGGGCTACACCTTC.

This clone appeared once. The rearrangement uses TRBV7-6 and TRBJ1-1; D not resolved. Germline V gene data show CDR1 as SGHVS and CDR2 as FNYEAQ. The CDR3 loop spans 14 amino acids. The V and J ends lost 5 bases and 5 bases respectively, with 15 bases between them. Here the CDR3 reads CASSARASGTEAFF. The CDR3 DNA reads TGTGCCAGCAGCGCTCGTGCGTCGGGGACTGAAGCTTTCTTT.

The genes are TRBV28 and TRBJ2-7; 7 nucleotides align to TRBD1. From germline, CDR1 is MDHEN and CDR2 SYDVKM. The CDR3 is 18 residues long. Germline trimming cut 5 bases from V and 3 bases from J; bases unmatched to any gene: 19. The CDR3 loop is CASSPPTGAHLRNYEQYF. The CDR3 nucleotides read TGTGCCAGCAGTCCCCCTACAGGGGCCCACTTGAGGAACTACGAGCAGTACTTC. Using reference TRBV28 and TRBJ2-7 for the parts outside the CDR3, the full variable domain is DVKVTQSSRYLVKRTGEKVFLECVQDMDHENMFWYRQDPGLGLRLIYFSYDVKMKEKGDIPEGYSVSREKKERFSLILESASTNQTSMYLCASSPPTGAHLRNYEQYFGPGTRLTVT.

V gene TRBV28 combines with J gene TRBJ1-6; D ambiguous. CDR1 and CDR2 (germline): MDHEN, SYDVKM. This CDR3 has 13 residues. V shed 10 bases and J shed 10 bases, with 17 bases lying between them. CDR3 sequence: CATCPEEASPLHF. DNA for the CDR3: TGTGCCACCTGCCCCGAGGAGGCCTCACCCCTCCACTTT.

The chain is built from TRBV5-8 and TRBJ1-2, with no clear D. Germline assignment: CDR1 SGHTS and CDR2 YDEGEE. Trimming removed 2 bases at V and 4 bases at J, with 9 bases between. CDR3 size: 13 residues. The CDR3 DNA is TGTGCCAGCAGCTTAGACTACTTCTATGGCTACACCTTC. This codes for CASSLDYFYGYTF.

V is TRBV2 and J is TRBJ2-7, with unresolved D. The CDR3 has 13 amino acids. The V gene lost 6 bases and the J gene lost 2 bases, with 11 bases spanning the gap. CDR1 SNHLY and CDR2 FYNNEI come from the germline V gene. The CDR3 region has the DNA TGTGCCAGCAGGATGTCAGGTACCTACGAGCAGTACTTC. Translated: CASRMSGTYEQYF.

The chain combines TRBV18 with TRBJ1-1; possible D gene TRBD1, 5 bases. Trimming pared 5 bases from V and 4 bases from J, leaving 20 bases between. This CDR3 is built from 16 residues. Germline-derived CDR1 and CDR2 are KGHSH and LQKENI. The CDR3 here is CASSKPGLRDRTEAFF. CDR3 sequence (DNA): TGTGCCAGCTCAAAGCCGGGACTAAGAGATCGCACTGAAGCTTTCTTT.

A single count supports this clone. The rearrangement uses TRBV6-1 and TRBJ2-3; D may be TRBD1 (6 bases). The CDR3 sequence is 14 residues long. Germline-derived CDR1 and CDR2 are MNHNS and SASEGT. Trimming pared 6 bases from V and 5 bases from J, leaving 15 bases between. This chain's CDR3 is CASRLDSNRDTQYF. DNA of the CDR3: TGTGCCAGCAGGCTGGACAGTAACAGAGATACGCAGTATTTT.

CDR3 protein: CASRPKHRGDYGYTF. The CDR3 coding sequence is TGTGCCAGCAGACCAAAACACAGGGGTGACTATGGCTACACCTTC. The chain employs TRBV6-4 and TRBJ1-2; the match to TRBD1 covers 7 bases. The trim removed 6 bases at V and 3 bases at J, leaving 10 bases unmatched. Germline values: CDR1 MRHNA, CDR2 SNTAGT. CDR3 length: 15 residues.

This rearrangement joins TRBV21-1 to TRBJ2-2; the D call TRBD1 from the table was never checked on the DNA. TRBV21-1 is annotated as a pseudogene. The CDR3 is 15 amino acids. In DNA, the CDR3 is TGTGCCAGCAGCTCCAGGACAGATACCACCGGGGAGCTGTTTTTT. Translation: CASSSRTDTTGELFF.

In this sample, this clone turned up once. DNA for the CDR3: TGTGCCAGCAGCTTATCGCGACTAGCGGGGGCTGAGCAGTTCTTC. This encodes CASSLSRLAGAEQFF. The V call is TRBV7-7, the J call TRBJ2-1; 12 bases are a match to TRBD2. The CDR3 is 15 residues long. With 2 bases clipped from V and 9 bases from J, the junction kept 5 bases outside the gene matches. Germline CDR1 SSHAT, CDR2 FNYEAQ (reference sequence).

The rearrangement links TRBV4-1 to TRBJ1-4; a possible D gene is TRBD1 (6 bases). The CDR3 runs to 18 residues. Germline V gene sequence: CDR1 MGHRA, CDR2 YSYEKL. The V gene lost 0 bases and the J gene lost 3 bases, with 17 bases spanning the gap. The DNA for the CDR3 is TGCGCCAGCAGCCAAGATCCCCCCGACAGGCGCCCTAATGAAAAACTGTTTTTT. It is translated as CASSQDPPDRRPNEKLFF.

The genes are TRBV18 and TRBJ1-4; 8 nucleotides align to TRBD1. The CDR3 consists of 15 residues. Trimming took 4 bases from V and 7 from J; bases not matched to a gene: 8. Germline CDR1 KGHSH, CDR2 LQKENI. The CDR3 reads CASSLTGGRAEKLFF. CDR3 nucleotides: TGTGCCAGCTCACTCACAGGGGGTCGGGCTGAAAAACTGTTTTTT. The whole variable domain, filled in from reference TRBV18 and TRBJ1-4, reads NAGVMQNPRHLVRRRGQEARLRCSPMKGHSHVYWYRQLPEEGLKFMVYLQKENIIDESGMPKERFSAEFPKEGPSILRIQQVVRGDSAAYFCASSLTGGRAEKLFFGSGTQLSVL.

The gene calls are TRBV11-3 and TRBJ2-1; 8 bases align to TRBD1. CDR3 length: 16 residues. V lost 1 base to trimming and J lost 6 bases; unmatched junction nucleotides: 8. The germline V gene has CDR1 SGHNT and CDR2 YENEEA. CDR3 sequence reads: CASSLVGRTGINEQFF. The CDR3 DNA sequence: TGTGCCAGCAGCTTAGTAGGTCGGACAGGGATCAATGAGCAGTTCTTC.

This rearrangement joins TRBV6-5 to TRBJ2-7; 7 bases match TRBD2. This CDR3 is built from 15 residues. Germline V gene sequence: CDR1 MNHEY, CDR2 SVGAGI. Losses at the gene ends were 6 bases for V and 2 bases for J; bases not matched to a gene: 10. The CDR3: CASSPPERGTYEQYF. In DNA form, the CDR3 reads TGTGCCAGCAGCCCGCCTGAGCGGGGCACCTACGAGCAGTACTTC.

V is TRBV6-5 and J is TRBJ1-5; TRBD1 matches at 9 bases. After removal of 7 bases from V and 3 bases from J, the junction contained 4 bases not matched to a gene. The CDR3 runs 14 residues. Germline CDR1 MNHEY, CDR2 SVGAGI. The CDR3 reads CASNNRGHNQPQHF. The CDR3 region has the DNA TGTGCCAGCAATAACAGGGGGCACAATCAGCCCCAGCATTTT.

The sample holds one count of this clone. The rearrangement links TRBV7-9 to TRBJ1-5, with D possibly TRBD1 on 5 matching bases. Between the trimmed V and J ends, which lost 4 bases and 4 bases, there was a span of 17 bases. CDR1 SEHNR and CDR2 FQNEAQ come from the germline V gene (reference sequence). This CDR3 comprises 16 residues. This CDR3 reads CASSSARQGRNQPQHF. The CDR3 region has the DNA TGTGCCAGCAGCTCCGCACGTCAGGGTAGGAATCAGCCCCAGCATTTT.

The CDR3 nucleotides are TGTGCCAGCAGTTCAGGGATCGGGAATCAGCCCCAGCATTTT. This codes for CASSSGIGNQPQHF. The V call is TRBV28, the J call TRBJ1-5, with D tentatively TRBD1 (5 bases). From germline, CDR1 is MDHEN and CDR2 SYDVKM. This CDR3 is 14 amino acids long. V lost 4 bases, J lost 4 bases, and 11 bases lay in between.

The chain has TRBV6-5 and TRBJ2-3, with 7 bases aligning to TRBD2. Losses at the gene ends were 6 bases for V and 2 bases for J; bases not matched to a gene: 5. Germline CDR1 reads MNHEY; CDR2 reads SVGAGI. The CDR3 sequence is 14 residues long. The CDR3 reads CASRSGRITDTQYF. CDR3 DNA sequence: TGTGCCAGCAGGTCCGGGAGGATCACAGATACGCAGTATTTT.